The 17 T cell receptor beta chains below come from one sample, sequenced in a study of T cells in Graves' hyperthyroidism and ophthalmopathy. Amplified regions were TCR beta CDR3 sequences from RNA transcripts. During a first-round RT-PCR of the TCR CDR3, the HTBI primer set was used. TCRdb reprocessed the multiplex PCR reads via MiXCR and lists one record per CDR3 protein. The sample records 450,000 to 700,000 distinct CDR3 sequences, about half being singletons. Sequencing was performed on peripheral blood or thyroid tissue (not recorded which). These receptors were taken from an adult woman with Graves' disease, either hyperthyroidism or ophthalmopathy (not recorded which).

The chain uses TRBV20-1 and TRBJ2-2; D ambiguous. Trimming pared 6 bases from V and 6 bases from J, leaving 14 bases between. CDR3 length: 13 amino acids. Germline CDR1 is DFQATT and CDR2 is SNEGSKA (reference sequence). DNA of the CDR3: TGCAGTGCCAGCAGCCGTCCCCCCGGGGAGCTGTTTTTT. Amino acid sequence: CSASSRPPGELFF.

This clonotype was seen repeatedly, ten times or more. The chain recombines TRBV7-6 with TRBJ1-1; D remains unclear. The V and J ends lost 5 bases and 2 bases respectively, with 9 bases between them. The germline gives CDR1 SGHVS, CDR2 FNYEAQ. CDR3 length: 13 residues. CDR3 nucleotides: TGTGCCAGCAGCCTTATTTCCAACACTGAAGCTTTCTTT. Amino acids: CASSLISNTEAFF.

CDR3 residues: CASSSRTFF. In DNA, the CDR3 is TGTGCCAGCAGCTCCCGGACTTTCTTT. The V gene is TRBV7-2, the J gene TRBJ1-1; D call uncertain. Trimming pared 4 bases from V and 12 bases from J, leaving 6 bases between. The CDR3 extends over 9 amino acids. Germline assignment: CDR1 SGHTA and CDR2 FQGNSA.

In this sample, this clonotype turned up many times. This chain connects TRBV4-1 to TRBJ2-2; the D is unclear. Trimming took off 0 bases at V and 10 bases at J, with 12 bases between the two ends. CDR3 size: 14 residues. Germline loops: CDR1 MGHRA, CDR2 YSYEKL. CDR3 in DNA: TGCGCCAGCAGCCAAGATCGGAGCAGTGCGGAGCTGTTTTTT. This translates into CASSQDRSSAELFF.

The V call is TRBV7-9, the J call TRBJ2-1; TRBD2 aligns across 8 bases. The germline gives CDR1 SEHNR, CDR2 FQNEAQ (reference sequence). With V trimmed by 5 bases and J by 11 bases, 14 bases remained unmatched. The CDR3 has 15 amino acids. CDR3 DNA: TGTGCCAGCAGCCCAGTGGGGCTAGCGGGCGGAAAGCAGTTCTTC. Protein product: CASSPVGLAGGKQFF.

The rearrangement links TRBV25-1 to TRBJ2-3; 7 nucleotides agree with TRBD2. The CDR3 runs to 14 residues. From germline, CDR1 is MGHDK and CDR2 SYGVNS. Trimming took 8 bases from V and 3 from J; bases not matched to a gene: 8. The CDR3 reads CASPAGHNTDTQYF. The CDR3 coding sequence is TGTGCCAGCCCAGCGGGGCATAATACAGATACGCAGTATTTT.

Comments on this clonotype: A much larger clone is a single base away; this may be a read error. Here the CDR3 reads CASSITSGTTYERYF. CDR3 DNA sequence: TGTGCCAGTAGTATAACTAGCGGGACTACCTACGAGCGGTACTTC. The J gene is TRBJ2-7, the V gene TRBV19; TRBD2 agrees at 10 bases. Germline-derived CDR1 and CDR2 are LNHDA and SQIVND (reference sequence). The CDR3 extends over 15 amino acids.

The chain joins TRBV5-6 to TRBJ1-6; 10 bases map to TRBD1. The ends lost 10 bases at V and 8 bases at J; junction bases unmatched: 6. Germline loops: CDR1 SGHDT, CDR2 YYEEEE. The CDR3 extends over 13 amino acids. CDR3 nucleotides: TGTGCCGGTTCGACAGGGGGCGATTCACCCCTCCACTTT. This translates into CAGSTGGDSPLHF.

The CDR3 DNA reads TGCGCCAGCAGTGCCGGACAGGGGGCTGACGAGCAGTACTTC. It encodes CASSAGQGADEQYF. The rearrangement links TRBV10-2 to TRBJ2-7; 11 bases align to TRBD1. Germline assignment: CDR1 WSHSY and CDR2 SAAADI. The CDR3 has 14 residues. Trimming at V came to 4 bases and at J to 5 bases, leaving 4 bases not matched to a gene.

This chain uses TRBV27 with TRBJ2-5; 10 nucleotides line up with TRBD2. Germline assignment: CDR1 MNHEY and CDR2 SMNVEV (reference sequence). This CDR3 has 15 amino acids. With 3 bases clipped from V and 2 bases from J, the junction kept 3 bases outside the gene matches. The DNA of the CDR3 is TGTGCCAGCAGTTTTACTAGCGGGATACAAGAGACCCAGTACTTC. It encodes CASSFTSGIQETQYF.

The rearrangement uses TRBV19 and TRBJ2-6; 10 bases fit TRBD2. From germline, CDR1 is LNHDA and CDR2 SQIVND (reference sequence). Trimming took 3 bases from V and 2 from J; bases not matched to a gene: 10. The CDR3 consists of 19 residues. CDR3 region: CASSMGLAGVRTGANVLTF. The CDR3 DNA is TGTGCCAGTAGTATGGGGCTAGCGGGAGTCAGAACTGGGGCCAACGTCCTGACTTTC.

Turning to this clonotype: One end of the junction is discordant with germline, which a read error may explain. The chain recombines TRBV10-3 with TRBJ1-6, with 9 bases identical to TRBD1. The germline V gene encodes CDR1 ENHRY and CDR2 SYGVKD. The CDR3 loop spans 15 amino acids. This CDR3 reads CAIRESGTGNSPLHF. As DNA, the CDR3 is TGTGCCATCAGGGAGTCCGGGACAGGGAATTCACCCCTCCACTTT.

The genes are TRBV25-1 and TRBJ2-7; maybe TRBD2 (5 bases). Germline V gives CDR1 MGHDK, CDR2 SYGVNS. CDR3 length: 13 amino acids. The V end lost 2 bases, the J end lost 2 bases, and 7 bases lay between the germline ends. As DNA, the CDR3 is TGTGCCAGCAGTGAACCGGGGACCTACGAGCAGTACTTC. It specifies CASSEPGTYEQYF.

A remark on this clonotype: A much larger clone is a single base away; this may be a read error. The J gene is TRBJ1-1, the V gene TRBV6-4; possible D gene TRBD1, 5 bases. The ends were cut back, 8 bases at V and 6 bases at J, with 19 bases in the middle. This CDR3 is built from 14 residues. Germline assignment: CDR1 MRHNA and CDR2 SNTAGT. CDR3 region: CASSPCRQGPEAFF. The CDR3 DNA reads as TGTGCCAGCTCACCATGTCGCCAGGGTCCTGAAGCTTTCTTT.

The chain combines TRBV9 with TRBJ1-2; the D is unclear. This CDR3 spans 12 amino acids. CDR1 is SGDLS and CDR2 is YYNGEE in the germline V gene. CDR3 loop: CATGSAGYGYTF. CDR3 nucleotides: TGTGCTACTGGTTCAGCGGGATATGGCTACACCTTC. Based on the CDR3 plus reference TRBV9 and TRBJ1-2, the full variable domain is DSGVTQTPKHLITATGQRVTLRCSPRSGDLSVYWYQQSLDQGLQFLIQYYNGEERAKGNILERFSAQQFPDLHSELNLSSLELGDSALYFCATGSAGYGYTFGSGTRLTVV.

The chain carries TRBV19 and TRBJ1-5; D perhaps matches TRBD1 (6 bases). CDR1 LNHDA and CDR2 SQIVND come from the germline V gene (reference sequence). Trimming took off 4 bases at V and 3 bases at J, with 19 bases between the two ends. This CDR3 is 17 amino acids long. The CDR3 sequence is CASSTTPGQTYNQPQHF. The CDR3, as DNA: TGTGCCAGTAGTACAACTCCCGGACAGACTTACAATCAGCCCCAGCATTTT.

This clonotype showed up many times. The CDR3, as DNA: TGTGCCAGCAGTTCGACATCCGGGACAGCTTTGAACACTGAAGCTTTCTTT. Translation: CASSSTSGTALNTEAFF. The V and J genes are TRBV12-3 or TRBV12-4 and TRBJ1-1; 7 bases line up with TRBD1. The CDR3 has 17 amino acids. J lost 0 bases, V lost 4 bases, and 11 bases had no gene match.